This T cell receptor (beta chain) was identified during a study of T cell repertoires in cytomegalovirus infection. General study findings and limits: CMV carriers having the relevant HLA were flagged by cumulative public TCR beta family frequency.

TCRdb reprocessed the reads via MiXCR and lists one record per CDR3 protein. Of 200,000 to 300,000 distinct CDR3 sequences listed, roughly 10% were seen once; the top ten hold approximately 16%. Germline V lookup: CDR1 DFQATT, CDR2 SNEGSKA (reference sequence). This CDR3 contains 17 residues. V gave up 3 bases and J gave up 0 bases, with 18 bases separating them. Remarks on this clonotype: Antigen specificity is unknown.

Sequenced sample: PBMCs. This TCR was recovered from a human donor in good health (CMV status not recorded). Some clones in this sample may be carry-over from other donors' samples. The chain has TRBV20-1 and TRBJ1-3; D unclear. In DNA form, the CDR3 reads TGCAGTGCTAGCCCCAGGATTGCTACAAGCTCTGGAAACACCATATATTTT. Translated: CSASPRIATSSGNTIYF.